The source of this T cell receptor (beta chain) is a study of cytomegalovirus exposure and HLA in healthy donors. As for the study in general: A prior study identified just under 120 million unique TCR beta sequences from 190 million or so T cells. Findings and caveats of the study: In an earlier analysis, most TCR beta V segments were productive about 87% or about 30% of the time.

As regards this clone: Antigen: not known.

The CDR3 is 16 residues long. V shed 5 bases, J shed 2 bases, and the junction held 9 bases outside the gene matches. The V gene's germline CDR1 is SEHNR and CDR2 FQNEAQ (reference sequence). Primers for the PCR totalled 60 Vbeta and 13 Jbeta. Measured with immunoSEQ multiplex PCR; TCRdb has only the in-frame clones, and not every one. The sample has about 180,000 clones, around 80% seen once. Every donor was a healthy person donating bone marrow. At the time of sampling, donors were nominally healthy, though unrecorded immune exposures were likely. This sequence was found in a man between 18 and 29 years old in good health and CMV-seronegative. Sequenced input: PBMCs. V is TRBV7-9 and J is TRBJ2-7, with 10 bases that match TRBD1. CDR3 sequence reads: CASSPGRDRGTYEQYF. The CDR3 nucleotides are TGTGCCAGCAGCCCCGGACGGGACAGGGGAACCTACGAGCAGTACTTC.